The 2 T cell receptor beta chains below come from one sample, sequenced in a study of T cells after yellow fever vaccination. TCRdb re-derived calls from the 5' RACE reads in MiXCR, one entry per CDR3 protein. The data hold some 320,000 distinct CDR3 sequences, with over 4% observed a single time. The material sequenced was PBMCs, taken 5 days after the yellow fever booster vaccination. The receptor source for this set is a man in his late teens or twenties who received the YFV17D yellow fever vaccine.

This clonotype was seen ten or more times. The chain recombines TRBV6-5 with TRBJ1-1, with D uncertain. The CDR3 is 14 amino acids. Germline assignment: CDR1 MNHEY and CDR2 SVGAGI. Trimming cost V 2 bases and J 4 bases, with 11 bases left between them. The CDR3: CASSYARLFTEAFF. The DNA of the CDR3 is TGTGCCAGCAGTTACGCAAGGCTATTCACTGAAGCTTTCTTT.

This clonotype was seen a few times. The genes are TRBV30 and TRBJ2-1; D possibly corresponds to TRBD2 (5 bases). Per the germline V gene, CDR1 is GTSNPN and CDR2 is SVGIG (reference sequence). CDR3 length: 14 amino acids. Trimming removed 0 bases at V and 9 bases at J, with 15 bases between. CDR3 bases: TGTGCCTGGAGTGTACTAGGGAAGAAGGGTGAGCAGTTCTTC. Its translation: CAWSVLGKKGEQFF.